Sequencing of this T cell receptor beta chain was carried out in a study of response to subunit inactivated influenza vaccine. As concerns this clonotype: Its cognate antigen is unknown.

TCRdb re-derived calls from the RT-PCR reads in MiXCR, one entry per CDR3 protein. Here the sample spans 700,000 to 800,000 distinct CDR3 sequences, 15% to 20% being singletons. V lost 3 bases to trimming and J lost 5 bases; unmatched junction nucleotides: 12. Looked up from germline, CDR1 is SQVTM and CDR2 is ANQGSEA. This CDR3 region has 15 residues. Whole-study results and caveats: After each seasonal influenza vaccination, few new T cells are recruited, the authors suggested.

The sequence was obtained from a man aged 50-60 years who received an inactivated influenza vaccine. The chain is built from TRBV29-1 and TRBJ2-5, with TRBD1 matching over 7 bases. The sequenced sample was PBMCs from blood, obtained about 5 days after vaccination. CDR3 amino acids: CSVERAGGSWETQYF. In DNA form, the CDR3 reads TGCAGCGTTGAGAGGGCAGGGGGTAGTTGGGAGACCCAGTACTTC. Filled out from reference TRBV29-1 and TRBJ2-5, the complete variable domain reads SAVISQKPSRDICQRGTSLTIQCQVDSQVTMMFWYRQQPGQSLTLIATANQGSEATYESGFVIDKFPISRPNLTFSTLTVSNMSPEDSSIYLCSVERAGGSWETQYFGPGTRLLVL.